These 21 T cell receptor beta chains share one sample of origin, sequenced in a study of T cells after posttransplantation cyclophosphamide. Measured with immunoSEQ multiplex PCR; TCRdb has only the in-frame clones, and not every one. The sample holds tens of thousands of clones, approximately 76% seen once. The source material was memory CD4+ T cells sorted from PBMCs. Receptors originate from a woman aged 55-75 years in good health, CMV-negative, and a related stem cell transplant donor.

V usage is TRBV10-3 and J usage is TRBJ2-7; TRBD1 might be the D (7 bases). The CDR3 is made up of 14 amino acids. The V gene lost 4 bases and the J gene lost 2 bases, with 12 bases spanning the gap. Germline CDR1 and CDR2: ENHRY and SYGVKD. This CDR3 reads CAISGRDSTYEQYF. The CDR3 DNA follows: TGTGCCATCAGTGGGAGGGACAGCACCTACGAGCAGTACTTC.

The chain is built from TRBV7-9 and TRBJ1-6; D might be TRBD1 (5 bases). Germline assignment: CDR1 SEHNR and CDR2 FQNEAQ (reference sequence). V was shortened by 3 bases and J by 8 bases, with 11 bases between the two germline ends. This CDR3 spans 14 amino acids. In nucleotides, the CDR3 is TGTGCCAGCAGCTTTACAGGCAACCATTCACCCCTCCACTTT. As protein: CASSFTGNHSPLHF.

The chain recombines TRBV9 with TRBJ1-1; D gene uncertain. Germline V gives CDR1 SGDLS, CDR2 YYNGEE. V lost 2 bases, J lost 7 bases, and 15 bases lay in between. The CDR3 extends over 14 amino acids. The CDR3 DNA is TGTGCCAGCAGCGTTCGAGGACTGGCAAGTGAAGCTTTCTTT. Residues: CASSVRGLASEAFF.

The V call is TRBV10-3, the J call TRBJ1-1; 9 bases agree with TRBD1. CDR1 and CDR2 from the germline V gene are ENHRY and SYGVKD. This CDR3 spans 15 amino acids. Trimming at V came to 0 bases and at J to 7 bases, leaving 6 bases not matched to a gene. The CDR3 spells CAISESSQGQGEAFF. Written as DNA, the CDR3 is TGTGCCATCAGTGAGTCATCACAGGGACAGGGTGAAGCTTTCTTT.

V is TRBV19 and J is TRBJ1-2; 7 nucleotides align to TRBD1. With V trimmed by 7 bases and J by 2 bases, 10 bases remained unmatched. The CDR3 is made up of 15 amino acids. Per the germline V gene, CDR1 is LNHDA and CDR2 is SQIVND (reference sequence). CDR3 coding DNA: TGTGCCAGTACCCCCGACAGGGCCAGGAACTATGGCTACACCTTC. Translation: CASTPDRARNYGYTF.

This chain uses TRBV29-1 with TRBJ2-7, with 8 bases identical to TRBD1. J lost 2 bases, V lost 7 bases, and 7 bases had no gene match. The CDR3 extends over 13 amino acids. Germline V CDR1 and CDR2: SQVTM, ANQGSEA. This CDR3 is CSGAQGETYEQYF. For the CDR3, the DNA is TGCAGCGGGGCACAGGGGGAGACCTACGAGCAGTACTTC.

The chain uses TRBV9 and TRBJ2-5; a possible D gene is TRBD2 (5 bases). This CDR3 is 14 amino acids long. In germline, CDR1 is SGDLS, CDR2 YYNGEE. Trimming stripped 0 bases from V and 2 bases from J, with 8 bases between. The DNA of the CDR3 is TGTGCCAGCAGCGTAGAAGCGGTACAAGAGACCCAGTACTTC. Encoded protein: CASSVEAVQETQYF.

The chain links TRBV4-2 to TRBJ2-1, with 10 bases that match TRBD2. The J segment lost 9 bases and the V segment lost 4 bases, leaving 21 bases of the junction unmatched. CDR1 is LGHNA and CDR2 is YNFKEQ in the germline V gene. This CDR3 region has 19 residues. The DNA of the CDR3 is TGTGCCAGCAGCCTTATTCCGAGGGGGGAGCGGGAGGGTTGGGGTGAGCAGTTCTTC. Its protein is CASSLIPRGEREGWGEQFF.

The CDR3 sequence: CASSYSGGAGYEQYF. The CDR3 DNA is TGTGCCAGCAGTTACTCAGGGGGGGCTGGCTACGAGCAGTACTTC. The rearrangement joins TRBV6-5 to TRBJ2-7; possibly TRBD2 for D (7 bases). Between the trimmed V and J ends, which lost 0 bases and 3 bases, there was a span of 12 bases. The CDR3 covers 15 residues. The V gene's germline CDR1 is MNHEY and CDR2 SVGAGI.

The chain links TRBV10-2 to TRBJ2-1; a weak D match, TRBD2 (5 bases). From germline, CDR1 is WSHSY and CDR2 SAAADI. This CDR3 has 12 amino acids. V lost 4 bases to trimming and J lost 5 bases, with 6 bases between them. This CDR3 reads CASSAADNEQFF. CDR3 coding DNA: TGCGCCAGCAGTGCAGCGGACAATGAGCAGTTCTTC.

This clone was seen just once. CDR3 bases: TGTGCCAGCAGTTACGGGGACAAAAGGGCCTACGAGCAGTACTTC. Translated, it gives CASSYGDKRAYEQYF. The chain joins TRBV6-6 to TRBJ2-7, with a possible D match to TRBD1 (6 bases). Germline CDR1 is MNHNY and CDR2 is SVGAGI (reference sequence). There are 15 residues in the CDR3. Trimming pared 2 bases from V and 2 bases from J, leaving 13 bases between.

The chain uses TRBV5-1 and TRBJ1-1; weak D call: TRBD1 (5 bases). The germline V gene has CDR1 SGHRS and CDR2 YFSETQ. CDR3 length: 15 amino acids. V was trimmed by 3 bases and J by 3 bases, leaving 15 bases between them. DNA for the CDR3: TGCGCCAGCAGCTGGGGGGGGGTTTGGGACACTGAAGCTTTCTTT. Translated, it gives CASSWGGVWDTEAFF. Variable domain in full (rest from reference TRBV5-1 and TRBJ1-1): KAGVTQTPRYLIKTRGQQVTLSCSPISGHRSVSWYQQTPGQGLQFLFEYFSETQRNKGNFPGRFSGRQFSNSRSEMNVSTLELGDSALYLCASSWGGVWDTEAFFGQGTRLTVV.

J is TRBJ1-5 and V is TRBV10-3; 8 nucleotides line up with TRBD1. With V trimmed by 0 bases and J by 6 bases, 4 bases remained unmatched. This CDR3 has 15 amino acids. The germline CDR1 and CDR2 sequences are ENHRY and SYGVKD. The CDR3 protein is CAISESGQGGQPQHF. In DNA form, the CDR3 reads TGTGCCATCAGTGAGTCAGGACAGGGAGGTCAGCCCCAGCATTTT.

This clone was seen a few times. CDR3 in DNA: TGTGCCAGCAGCTGGAGGTCGCAGCGGGGGGGTAGCGAGCAGTACTTC. It encodes CASSWRSQRGGSEQYF. The chain joins TRBV7-2 to TRBJ2-7; TRBD2 agrees at 10 bases. The CDR3 contains 16 residues. Trimming at V came to 4 bases and at J to 6 bases, leaving 12 bases not matched to a gene. In germline, CDR1 is SGHTA, CDR2 FQGNSA. Full variable domain (rest looked up from reference TRBV7-2 and TRBJ2-7): GAGVSQSPSNKVTEKGKDVELRCDPISGHTALYWYRQSLGQGLEFLIYFQGNSAPDKSGLPSDRFSAERTGGSVSTLTIQRTQQEDSAVYLCASSWRSQRGGSEQYFGPGTRLTVT.

The chain is built from TRBV5-1 and TRBJ1-2; 11 bases line up with TRBD1. CDR1 and CDR2 from the germline V gene are SGHRS and YFSETQ. J lost 7 bases, V lost 0 bases, and 5 bases had no gene match. CDR3 size: 15 residues. DNA of the CDR3: TGCGCCAGCAGCTTGGATGGACAGGGGGCCCGTGGCTACACCTTC. Translated, it gives CASSLDGQGARGYTF.

The rearrangement uses TRBV19 and TRBJ1-2, with 7 bases matching TRBD1. Losses at the gene ends were 7 bases for V and 4 bases for J; bases not matched to a gene: 12. This CDR3 is 15 amino acids long. CDR1 and CDR2 from the germline V gene are LNHDA and SQIVND (reference sequence). The CDR3 region has the DNA TGTGCCAGTAACCCCTTGAGACAGGGATTCTATGGCTACACCTTC. Amino acid sequence: CASNPLRQGFYGYTF.

The V gene is TRBV30, the J gene TRBJ1-5, with TRBD1 matching 7 bases. The length of the CDR3 is 16 residues. The V gene end was trimmed by 1 base and the J gene end by 0 bases; junction bases not matched to a gene: 6. Germline CDR1 and CDR2: GTSNPN and SVGIG (reference sequence). The CDR3 nucleotides read TGTGCCTGGAGTGCCTCCGGGACAGTTAGCAATCAGCCCCAGCATTTT. Amino acid sequence: CAWSASGTVSNQPQHF.

This sequence joins TRBV18 and TRBJ1-5; 11 positions match TRBD1. The CDR3 extends over 15 amino acids. Unmatched junction bases numbered 5, after V lost 4 bases and J lost 6 bases. Germline CDR1 is KGHSH and CDR2 is LQKENI. CDR3 loop: CASSQGTGGVQPQHF. Written as DNA, the CDR3 is TGTGCCAGCTCACAGGGGACAGGGGGAGTTCAGCCCCAGCATTTT.

The chain couples TRBV6-1 to TRBJ2-3; D remains ambiguous. Trimming removed 6 bases from V and 6 bases from J, with 10 bases in between. CDR3 size: 12 residues. CDR1 is MNHNS, CDR2 SASEGT, per germline. CDR3 sequence: CASSPVVDTQYF. The CDR3 nucleotides read TGTGCCAGCAGCCCTGTTGTCGATACGCAGTATTTT.

This sequence joins TRBV29-1 and TRBJ2-3, with 9 bases fitting TRBD2. Unmatched junction bases numbered 13, after V lost 8 bases and J lost 4 bases. The CDR3 has 15 amino acids. Germline CDR1 is SQVTM and CDR2 is ANQGSEA. The CDR3 nucleotides are TGCAGCTCCACTCGGCTAGCGGGGTTCGCAGATACGCAGTATTTT. It is translated as CSSTRLAGFADTQYF.

This clone has only one observation. The chain combines TRBV10-3 with TRBJ2-7; D might be TRBD2 (7 bases). Per the germline V gene, CDR1 is ENHRY and CDR2 is SYGVKD. The CDR3 sequence is 12 residues long. V shed 11 bases and J shed 2 bases, with 13 bases lying between them. For the CDR3, the DNA is TGTGCCGTAGGGGGGGGGACCTACGAGCAGTACTTC. Protein sequence: CAVGGGTYEQYF.